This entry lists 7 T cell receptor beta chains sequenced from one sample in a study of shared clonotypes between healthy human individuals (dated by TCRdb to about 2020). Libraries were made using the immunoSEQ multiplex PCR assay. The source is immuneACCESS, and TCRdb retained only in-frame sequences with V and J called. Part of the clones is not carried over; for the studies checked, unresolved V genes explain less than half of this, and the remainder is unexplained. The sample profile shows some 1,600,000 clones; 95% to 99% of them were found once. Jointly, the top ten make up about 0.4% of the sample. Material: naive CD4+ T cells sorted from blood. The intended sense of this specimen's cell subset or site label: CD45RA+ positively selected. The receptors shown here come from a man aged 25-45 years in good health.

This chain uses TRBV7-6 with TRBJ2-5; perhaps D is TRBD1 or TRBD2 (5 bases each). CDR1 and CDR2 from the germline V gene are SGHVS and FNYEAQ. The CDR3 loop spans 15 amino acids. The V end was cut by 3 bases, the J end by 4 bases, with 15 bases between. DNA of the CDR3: TGTGCCAGCAGCTTCCGGGGCGGGTCGGCAGAGACCCAGTACTTC. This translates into CASSFRGGSAETQYF.

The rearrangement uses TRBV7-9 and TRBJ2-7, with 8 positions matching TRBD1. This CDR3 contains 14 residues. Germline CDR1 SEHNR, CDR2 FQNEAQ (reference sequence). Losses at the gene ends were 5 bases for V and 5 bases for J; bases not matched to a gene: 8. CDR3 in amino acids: CASSLRTGFDEQYF. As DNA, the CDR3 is TGTGCCAGCAGCCTTCGGACAGGGTTCGACGAGCAGTACTTC.

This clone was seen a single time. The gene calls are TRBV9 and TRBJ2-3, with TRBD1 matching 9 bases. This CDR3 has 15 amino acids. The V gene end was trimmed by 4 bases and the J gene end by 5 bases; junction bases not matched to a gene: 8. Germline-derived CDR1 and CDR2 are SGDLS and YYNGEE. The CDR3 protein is CASSPTGTGQDTQYF. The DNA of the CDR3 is TGTGCCAGCAGCCCCACCGGGACAGGGCAAGATACGCAGTATTTT.

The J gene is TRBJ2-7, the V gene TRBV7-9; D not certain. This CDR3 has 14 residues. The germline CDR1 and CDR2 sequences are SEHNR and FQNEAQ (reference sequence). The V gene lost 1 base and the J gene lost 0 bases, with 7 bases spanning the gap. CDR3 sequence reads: CASSLGYPSYEQYF. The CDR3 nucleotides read TGTGCCAGCAGCTTAGGATACCCCTCCTACGAGCAGTACTTC.

In DNA, the CDR3 is TGTGCCAGCAGTTTCCCCCGGGCGCGGCAGTACTTC. Translated: CASSFPRARQYF. The rearrangement joins TRBV28 to TRBJ2-7; no reliable D call. Deletions cut 3 bases from V and 9 bases from J, with 12 bases between. CDR1 is MDHEN and CDR2 is SYDVKM in the germline V gene. The CDR3 covers 12 residues.

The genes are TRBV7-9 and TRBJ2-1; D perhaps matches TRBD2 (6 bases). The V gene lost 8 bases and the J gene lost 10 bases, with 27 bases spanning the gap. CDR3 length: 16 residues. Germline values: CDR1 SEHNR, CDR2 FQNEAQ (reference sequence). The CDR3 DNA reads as TGTGCCAGCGGAAAGTACGGGAGAATTGGAGGAGGGGAGCAGTTCTTC. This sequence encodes CASGKYGRIGGGEQFF.

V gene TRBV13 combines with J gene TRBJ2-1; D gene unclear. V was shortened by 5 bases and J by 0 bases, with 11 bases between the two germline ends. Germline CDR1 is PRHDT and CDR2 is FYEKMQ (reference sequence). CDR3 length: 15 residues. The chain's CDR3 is CASSQGPGSYNEQFF. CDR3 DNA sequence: TGTGCCAGCAGCCAAGGGCCTGGCTCCTACAATGAGCAGTTCTTC.